This T cell receptor beta chain was captured in a study of patients and donors after allogeneic stem cell transplantation. There are a few counts of this clonotype. TCRdb analysed the RT-PCR reads with MiXCR anew, one entry per CDR3 protein. The data contain about 74,000 distinct CDR3 sequences, approximately 25% of them singletons. Sequenced material: blood, either unsorted or a sorted T cell fraction (not recorded which). The sequence came from a human donor who was either an allogeneic HSCT recipient or a stem cell or donor lymphocyte infusion donor (not recorded which). It is not recorded whose cells these are; they may come from a transplant donor.

CDR3 residues: CASSLRDRDHEQYF. In DNA, the CDR3 is TGTGCCAGCAGCCTCCGGGACAGGGACCACGAGCAGTACTTC. The V and J genes are TRBV12-3 or TRBV12-4 and TRBJ2-7, with 9 bases matching TRBD1. V trimming: 6 bases; J trimming: 5 bases; junction bases outside the gene matches: 8. The CDR3 spans 14 residues.